This T cell receptor beta chain came from a study of OX40 agonist ivuxolimab in advanced cancers. For the study at large: Ivuxolimab doses were 0.01, 0.1, 0.3, 1.5, 3 or 10 mg/kg every 2 weeks.

With 4 bases removed from V and 0 bases from J, the gap between germline ends came to 7 bases. The CDR3 contains 14 residues. CDR1 is PRHDT and CDR2 is FYEKMQ in the germline V gene (reference sequence). The protocol was immunoSEQ multiplex PCR, while the TCRdb copy is restricted to in-frame clones and leaves out a portion. Of tens of thousands of clones detected, roughly 92% appear once; the ten largest clones hold around 1.1%. Regarding the study as a whole: Doses of 0.1 to 3.0 mg/kg were accompanied by clonal expansion of CD4+ and CD8+ blood T cells by week 6.

As concerns this clone: Antigen specificity is unknown.

Autoimmune disease history or systemic immunosuppression barred patients. The gene calls are TRBV13 and TRBJ1-3, with no clear D. The sequence was obtained from an adult with an advanced solid tumor such as melanoma, head and neck, liver or kidney cancer. Sequencing was performed on CD4+ or CD8+ T cells sorted from blood, taken in a trial of the OX40 agonist ivuxolimab. The CDR3 sequence is CASSSRSSGNTIYF. CDR3 DNA sequence: TGTGCCAGCAGCTCCCGGAGCTCTGGAAACACCATATATTTT.